These T cell receptor beta chains were read from a single sample in a study of cytomegalovirus exposure and HLA in healthy donors. Clones were read by immunoSEQ multiplex PCR, and TCRdb kept only the in-frame ones, dropping some. This table holds approximately 160,000 clones, around three quarters found once. Sequenced: PBMCs. Source of these receptors: a man in his forties in good health and CMV-seronegative. Each CDR3 is given without its conserved first and last residue. Each record gives: CDR3 protein, J gene, V gene.

ASSLSRGDTQY TRBJ2-3 TRBV7-3
ASSQPGLAGEGAGELF TRBJ2-2 TRBV4-2
SVVSGYTEAF TRBJ1-1 TRBV29-1
ATWDRAPGANVLT TRBJ2-6 TRBV28
ASSWGTGGTEAF TRBJ1-1 TRBV5-1
ASSSSRGTNEKLF TRBJ1-4 TRBV7-6
ASSRVSQDMGGYT TRBJ1-2 TRBV4-1
ASSGPGGYYEQY TRBJ2-7 TRBV6-5
ASSSNGGPQH TRBJ1-5 TRBV6-5
ASSATFETQY TRBJ2-5 TRBV9
ASSRGGVETQY TRBJ2-5 TRBV5-1
ASSSWRSPYEQY NA TRBV5-6
ASSSGEMGDTQY TRBJ2-3 TRBV10-1
ASSLSGETQY TRBJ2-5 TRBV13
ASSEALPGVTDTQY TRBJ2-3 TRBV2
ASSQTGLDLDEQF TRBJ2-1 TRBV4-1
ASSLKTSGSADTQY TRBJ2-3 TRBV5-4
ASSFGTGVGEQF TRBJ2-1 TRBV27
ATSRDPAGGNTEAF TRBJ1-1 TRBV15
SATLYGEQF TRBJ2-1 TRBV20-1
AWGDRTAGNTIY TRBJ1-3 TRBV30
ASSTGGLGTEAF TRBJ1-1 TRBV6-1
ASSPGGQSYNTGELF TRBJ2-2 TRBV7-3
ASSLGGMNTEAF TRBJ1-1 TRBV7-2
ASSPPMGREGQETQY TRBJ2-5 TRBV28
ASSRTSGAYNEQF TRBJ2-1 TRBV25-1
ASSQTGTSHNEQF TRBJ2-1 TRBV4-2
ASSLTGTGGEYGYT TRBJ1-2 TRBV5-1
ASNLRGGGDRVNGANVLT TRBJ2-6 TRBV27
ASSLSHSYGQY TRBJ2-7 TRBV11-1
ASRGALQETQY TRBJ2-5 TRBV7-9
ASSPTTPAGGYAGANVLT TRBJ2-6 TRBV13
ASSPGTSGRYIQY TRBJ2-4 TRBV28
ASSWTGVRTGELF TRBJ2-2 TRBV5-1
ASSVYEKLF TRBJ1-4 TRBV2
ASSPPGQNYNEQF TRBJ2-1 TRBV5-6
ASRRGAGGTDTQY TRBJ2-3 TRBV2
ASSEGRGQVNGYT TRBJ1-2 TRBV2
ASSFATGYQPQH TRBJ1-5 TRBV27
ASSEGGSTYEQY TRBJ2-7 TRBV7-2
ASSLKRIWAYGELF TRBJ2-2 TRBV7-2
ASSLQGAYAEAF TRBJ1-1 TRBV5-4
ASSPRTYGYT TRBJ1-2 TRBV5-8
AISAQGYRYGYT TRBJ1-2 TRBV10-3
ATKEPNTEAF TRBJ1-1 TRBV5-1
ASSNRVGNTGELF TRBJ2-2 TRBV2